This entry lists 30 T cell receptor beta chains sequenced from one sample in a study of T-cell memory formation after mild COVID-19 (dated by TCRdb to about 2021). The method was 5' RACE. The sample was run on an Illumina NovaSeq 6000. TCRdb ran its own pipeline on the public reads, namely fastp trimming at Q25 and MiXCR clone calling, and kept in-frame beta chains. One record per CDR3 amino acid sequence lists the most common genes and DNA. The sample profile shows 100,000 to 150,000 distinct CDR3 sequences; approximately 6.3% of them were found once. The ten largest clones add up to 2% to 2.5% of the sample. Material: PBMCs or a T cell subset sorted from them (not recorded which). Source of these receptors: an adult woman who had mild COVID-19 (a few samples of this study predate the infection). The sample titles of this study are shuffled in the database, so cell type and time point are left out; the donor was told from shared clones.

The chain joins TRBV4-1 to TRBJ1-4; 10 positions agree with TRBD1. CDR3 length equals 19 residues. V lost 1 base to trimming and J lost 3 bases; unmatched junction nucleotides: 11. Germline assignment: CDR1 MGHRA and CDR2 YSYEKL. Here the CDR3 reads CASSQAWLTGGSANEKLFF. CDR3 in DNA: TGCGCCAGCAGCCAAGCGTGGTTGACAGGGGGCTCAGCTAATGAAAAACTGTTTTTT.

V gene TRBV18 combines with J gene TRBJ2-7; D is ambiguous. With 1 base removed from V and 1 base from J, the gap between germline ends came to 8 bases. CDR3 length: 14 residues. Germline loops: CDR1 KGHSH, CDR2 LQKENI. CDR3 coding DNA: TGTGCCAGCTCACCACTGGGCACTTCCTACGAGCAGTACTTC. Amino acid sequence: CASSPLGTSYEQYF.

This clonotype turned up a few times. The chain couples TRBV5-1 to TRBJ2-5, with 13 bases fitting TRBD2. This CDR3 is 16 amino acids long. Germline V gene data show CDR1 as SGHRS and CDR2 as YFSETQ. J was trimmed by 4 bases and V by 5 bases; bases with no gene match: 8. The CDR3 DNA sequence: TGCGCCAGCAGTCTAGGACTAGCGGGAGCGGTAGAGACCCAGTACTTC. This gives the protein CASSLGLAGAVETQYF.

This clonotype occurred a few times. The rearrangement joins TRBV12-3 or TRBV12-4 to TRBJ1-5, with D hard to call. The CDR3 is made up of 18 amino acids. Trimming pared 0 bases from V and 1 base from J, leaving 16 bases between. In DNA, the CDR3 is TGTGCCAGCAGTTTAGCGGGTAGTGGGCGCCCAAGCAATCAGCCCCAGCATTTT. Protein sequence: CASSLAGSGRPSNQPQHF.

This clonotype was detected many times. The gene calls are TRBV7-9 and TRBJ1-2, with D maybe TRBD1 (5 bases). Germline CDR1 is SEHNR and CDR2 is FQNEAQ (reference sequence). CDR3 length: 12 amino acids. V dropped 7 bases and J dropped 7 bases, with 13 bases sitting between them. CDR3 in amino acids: CASTRDVGGYTF. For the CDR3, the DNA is TGTGCCAGCACCAGGGATGTCGGTGGCTACACCTTC.

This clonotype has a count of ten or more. In DNA form, the CDR3 reads TGCAGTGCTAAGTCCGGGAGGGGGACCTACGAGCAGTACTTC. Translating gives CSAKSGRGTYEQYF. V is TRBV20-1 and J is TRBJ2-7; 8 positions agree with TRBD2. Germline values: CDR1 DFQATT, CDR2 SNEGSKA (reference sequence). J was trimmed by 2 bases and V by 4 bases; bases with no gene match: 7. The CDR3 loop spans 14 amino acids.

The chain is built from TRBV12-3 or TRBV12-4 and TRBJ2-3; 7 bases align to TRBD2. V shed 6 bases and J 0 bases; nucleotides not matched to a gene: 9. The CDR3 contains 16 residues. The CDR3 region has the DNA TGTGCCAGCAGCTTTACTCCCGGGGGGAGCACAGATACGCAGTATTTT. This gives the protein CASSFTPGGSTDTQYF.

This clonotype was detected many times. CDR3 coding DNA: TGCAGTGCTAGAACAGGGACGGGATTATCCTACGAGCAGTACTTC. It encodes CSARTGTGLSYEQYF. This sequence joins TRBV20-1 and TRBJ2-7; D possibly corresponds to TRBD1 (6 bases). The V end was cut by 2 bases, the J end by 1 base, with 15 bases between. There are 15 residues in the CDR3. Per germline, CDR1 DFQATT and CDR2 SNEGSKA (reference sequence).

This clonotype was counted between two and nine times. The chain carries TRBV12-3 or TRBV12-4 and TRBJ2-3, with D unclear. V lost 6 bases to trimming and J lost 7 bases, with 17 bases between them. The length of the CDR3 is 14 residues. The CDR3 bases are TGTGCCAGCAGCCTAGGTTCCACTCTCTATACGCAGTATTTT. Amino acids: CASSLGSTLYTQYF.

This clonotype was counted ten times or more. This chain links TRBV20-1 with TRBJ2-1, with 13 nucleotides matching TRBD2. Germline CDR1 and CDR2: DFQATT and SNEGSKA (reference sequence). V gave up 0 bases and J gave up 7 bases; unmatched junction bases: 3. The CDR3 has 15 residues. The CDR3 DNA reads TGCAGTGCTAGAGATCCGACTAGCGGGGGGAATGAGCAGTTCTTC. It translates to CSARDPTSGGNEQFF.

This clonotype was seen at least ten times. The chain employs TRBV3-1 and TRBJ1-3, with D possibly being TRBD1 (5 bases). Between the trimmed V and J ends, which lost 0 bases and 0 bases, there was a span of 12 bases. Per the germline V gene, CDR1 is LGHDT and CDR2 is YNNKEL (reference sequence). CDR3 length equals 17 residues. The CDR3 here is CASSQEALTASGNTIYF. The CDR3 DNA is TGTGCCAGCAGCCAAGAAGCACTGACAGCCTCTGGAAACACCATATATTTT.

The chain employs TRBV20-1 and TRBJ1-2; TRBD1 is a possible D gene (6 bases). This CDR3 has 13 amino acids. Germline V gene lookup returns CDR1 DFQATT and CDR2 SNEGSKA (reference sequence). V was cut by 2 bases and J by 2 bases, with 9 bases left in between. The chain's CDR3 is CSARRGQNYGYTF. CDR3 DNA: TGCAGTGCTAGACGCGGACAGAACTATGGCTACACCTTC.

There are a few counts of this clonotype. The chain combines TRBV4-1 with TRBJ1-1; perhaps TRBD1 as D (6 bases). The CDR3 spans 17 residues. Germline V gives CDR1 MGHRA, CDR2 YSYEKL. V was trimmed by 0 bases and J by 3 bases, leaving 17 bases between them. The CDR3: CASSQELLQGRHTEAFF. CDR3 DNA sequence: TGCGCCAGCAGCCAAGAACTTTTACAGGGTAGACACACTGAAGCTTTCTTT.

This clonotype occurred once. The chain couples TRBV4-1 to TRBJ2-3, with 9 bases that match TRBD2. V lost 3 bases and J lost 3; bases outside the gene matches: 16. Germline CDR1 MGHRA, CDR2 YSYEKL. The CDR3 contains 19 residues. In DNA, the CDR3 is TGCGCCAGCAGCCACCGATTTGGCGGGGGGGTGAAAACGACAGATACGCAGTATTTT. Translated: CASSHRFGGGVKTTDTQYF.

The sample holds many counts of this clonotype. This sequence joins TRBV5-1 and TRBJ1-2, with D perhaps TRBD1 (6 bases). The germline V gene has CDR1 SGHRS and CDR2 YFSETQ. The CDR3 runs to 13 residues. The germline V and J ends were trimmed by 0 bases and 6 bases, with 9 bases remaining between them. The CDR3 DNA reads TGCGCCAGCAGCTTGGGACAGGACCATGGCTACACCTTC. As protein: CASSLGQDHGYTF.

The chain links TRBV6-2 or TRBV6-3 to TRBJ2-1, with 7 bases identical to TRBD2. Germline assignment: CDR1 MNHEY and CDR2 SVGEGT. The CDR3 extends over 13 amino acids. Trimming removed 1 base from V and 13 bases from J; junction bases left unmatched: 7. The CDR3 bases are TGTGCCAGCAGTTACTTGGGCAGGGAGGGACAGTTCTTC. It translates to CASSYLGREGQFF.

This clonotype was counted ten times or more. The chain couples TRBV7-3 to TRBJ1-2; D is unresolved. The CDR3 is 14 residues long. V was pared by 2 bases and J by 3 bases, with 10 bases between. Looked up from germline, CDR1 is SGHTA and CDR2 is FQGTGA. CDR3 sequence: CASSLQRTDYGYTF. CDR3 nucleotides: TGTGCCAGCAGCTTACAGAGGACCGACTATGGCTACACCTTC.

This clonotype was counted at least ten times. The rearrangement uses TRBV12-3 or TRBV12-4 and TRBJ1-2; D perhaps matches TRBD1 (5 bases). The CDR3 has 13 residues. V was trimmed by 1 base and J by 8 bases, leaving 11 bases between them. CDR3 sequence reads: CASSLGQYTGYTF. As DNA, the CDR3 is TGTGCCAGCAGTTTAGGACAGTACACGGGCTACACCTTC.

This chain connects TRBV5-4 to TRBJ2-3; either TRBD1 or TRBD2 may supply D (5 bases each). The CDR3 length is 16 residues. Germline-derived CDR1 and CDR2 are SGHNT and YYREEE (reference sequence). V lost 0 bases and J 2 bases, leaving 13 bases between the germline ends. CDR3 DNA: TGTGCCAGCAGCTTGGCTGGGGGAACCGACACAGATACGCAGTATTTT. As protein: CASSLAGGTDTDTQYF.

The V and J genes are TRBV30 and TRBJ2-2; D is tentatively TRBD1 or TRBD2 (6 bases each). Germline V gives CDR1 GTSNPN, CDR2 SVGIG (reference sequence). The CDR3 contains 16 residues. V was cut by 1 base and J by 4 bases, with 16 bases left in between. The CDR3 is CAWSESGALGTGELFF. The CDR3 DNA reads TGTGCCTGGAGTGAGTCGGGGGCGCTGGGCACCGGGGAGCTGTTTTTT.

The CDR3 spells CASSQEGKTSRRIETQYF. Written as DNA, the CDR3 is TGTGCCAGCAGCCAAGAGGGCAAGACTAGCAGGCGTATTGAGACCCAGTACTTC. The chain links TRBV14 to TRBJ2-5, with 7 positions matching TRBD2. This CDR3 is 18 amino acids long. V was pared by 0 bases and J by 5 bases, with 15 bases of the junction left unmatched. Germline loops: CDR1 SGHDN, CDR2 FVKESK.

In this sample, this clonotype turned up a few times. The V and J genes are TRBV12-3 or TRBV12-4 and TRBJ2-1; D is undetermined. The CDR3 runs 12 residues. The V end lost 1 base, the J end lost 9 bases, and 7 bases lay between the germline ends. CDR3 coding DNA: TGTGCCAGCAGTTTAGTACTCGGTGAGCAGTTCTTC. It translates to CASSLVLGEQFF.

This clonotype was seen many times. CDR3 amino acids: CSVLGGSNQPQHF. CDR3 nucleotide sequence: TGCAGCGTTTTAGGGGGGAGCAATCAGCCCCAGCATTTT. This rearrangement joins TRBV29-1 to TRBJ1-5, with D perhaps TRBD1 (6 bases). Germline V gene lookup returns CDR1 SQVTM and CDR2 ANQGSEA. This CDR3 region has 13 residues. The V end lost 5 bases, the J end lost 1 base, and 9 bases lay between the germline ends. Full variable domain (missing parts from reference TRBV29-1 and TRBJ1-5): SAVISQKPSRDICQRGTSLTIQCQVDSQVTMMFWYRQQPGQSLTLIATANQGSEATYESGFVIDKFPISRPNLTFSTLTVSNMSPEDSSIYLCSVLGGSNQPQHFGDGTRLSIL.

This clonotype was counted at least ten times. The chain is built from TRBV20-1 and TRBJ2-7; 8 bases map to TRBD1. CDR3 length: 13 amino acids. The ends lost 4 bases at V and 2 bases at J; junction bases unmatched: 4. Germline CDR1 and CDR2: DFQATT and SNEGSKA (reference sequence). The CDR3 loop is CSAMQDRAYEQYF. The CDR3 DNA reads TGCAGTGCTATGCAGGACAGGGCCTACGAGCAGTACTTC.

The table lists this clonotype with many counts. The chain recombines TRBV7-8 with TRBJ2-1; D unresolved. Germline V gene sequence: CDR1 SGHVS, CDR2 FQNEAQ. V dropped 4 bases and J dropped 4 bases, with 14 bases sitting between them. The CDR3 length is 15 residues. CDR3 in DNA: TGTGCCAGCAGCTCCAGAGAGCCGTTATACAATGAGCAGTTCTTC. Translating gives CASSSREPLYNEQFF.

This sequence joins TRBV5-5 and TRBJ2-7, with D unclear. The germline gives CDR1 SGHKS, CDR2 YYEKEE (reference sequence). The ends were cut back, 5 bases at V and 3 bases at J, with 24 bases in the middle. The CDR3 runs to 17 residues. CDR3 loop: CASSSRRSPSDFYEQYF. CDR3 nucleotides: TGTGCCAGCAGTTCGAGAAGGAGTCCCTCCGACTTCTACGAGCAGTACTTC. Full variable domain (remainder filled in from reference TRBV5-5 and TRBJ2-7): DAGVTQSPTHLIKTRGQQVTLRCSPISGHKSVSWYQQVLGQGPQFIFQYYEKEERGRGNFPDRFSARQFPNYSSELNVNALLLGDSALYLCASSSRRSPSDFYEQYFGPGTRLTVT.

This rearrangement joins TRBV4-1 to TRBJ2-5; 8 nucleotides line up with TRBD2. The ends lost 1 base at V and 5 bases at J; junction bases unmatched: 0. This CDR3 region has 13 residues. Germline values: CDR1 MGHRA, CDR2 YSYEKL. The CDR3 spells CASSQAGGETQYF. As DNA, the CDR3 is TGCGCCAGCAGCCAAGCGGGGGGGGAGACCCAGTACTTC.

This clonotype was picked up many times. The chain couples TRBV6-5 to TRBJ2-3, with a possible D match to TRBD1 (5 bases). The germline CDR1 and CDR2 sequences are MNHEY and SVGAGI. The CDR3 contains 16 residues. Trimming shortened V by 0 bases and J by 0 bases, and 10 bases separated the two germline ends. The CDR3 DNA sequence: TGTGCCAGCAGTTACTCGAGGACACGTAGCACAGATACGCAGTATTTT. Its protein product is CASSYSRTRSTDTQYF.

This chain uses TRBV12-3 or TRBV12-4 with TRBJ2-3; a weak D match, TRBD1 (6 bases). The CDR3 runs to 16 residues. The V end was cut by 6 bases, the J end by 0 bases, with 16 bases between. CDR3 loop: CASSPTTGSSTDTQYF. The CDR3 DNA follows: TGTGCCAGCAGCCCCACGACAGGATCTAGCACAGATACGCAGTATTTT.

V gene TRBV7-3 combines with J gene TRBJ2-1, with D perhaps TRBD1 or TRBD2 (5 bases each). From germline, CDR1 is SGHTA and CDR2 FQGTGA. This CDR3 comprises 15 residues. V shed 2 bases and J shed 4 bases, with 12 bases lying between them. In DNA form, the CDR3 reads TGTGCCAGCAGCTTAGAGACAGCGGCATACAATGAGCAGTTCTTC. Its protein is CASSLETAAYNEQFF.